The next 24 T cell receptor beta chains were all read from a single sample in a study of cytomegalovirus exposure and HLA in healthy donors. The PCR employed 60 Vbeta primers together with 13 Jbeta primers. Sequencing used immunoSEQ multiplex PCR; TCRdb keeps in-frame clones, though not all of them. The sample holds 120,000 or so clones; about 10% are singletons and the top ten take approximately 4.5%. The material sequenced was PBMCs. The receptors come from a woman younger than 35 in good health and CMV-seropositive.

This sequence joins TRBV7-6 and TRBJ1-1; D remains ambiguous. Trimming removed 5 bases from V and 2 bases from J, with 15 bases in between. The CDR3 is 15 residues long. Germline CDR1 SGHVS, CDR2 FNYEAQ. As DNA, the CDR3 is TGTGCCAGCAGCGCGTACTCAGGCAGTAACACTGAAGCTTTCTTT. As protein: CASSAYSGSNTEAFF.

This clone was observed a few times. This chain connects TRBV6-1 to TRBJ2-1; D may be TRBD2 (5 bases). The CDR3 consists of 11 residues. From germline, CDR1 is MNHNS and CDR2 SASEGT. V was pared by 0 bases and J by 13 bases, with 7 bases between. CDR3 loop: CASSEAGLQFF. CDR3 bases: TGTGCCAGCAGTGAAGCCGGACTCCAGTTCTTC.

This clone was counted a few times. The rearrangement links TRBV19 to TRBJ1-2, with D perhaps matching TRBD1 (5 bases). Trimming took off 9 bases at V and 7 bases at J, with 21 bases between the two ends. There are 14 residues in the CDR3. CDR1 LNHDA and CDR2 SQIVND come from the germline V gene (reference sequence). The DNA of the CDR3 is TGTGCCAGCCACCCCTCGGCGGGGCTGGGTGGCTACACCTTC. Translated: CASHPSAGLGGYTF.

This clone was seen a few times. The gene calls are TRBV5-4 and TRBJ2-3; D is unresolved. CDR1 SGHNT and CDR2 YYREEE come from the germline V gene (reference sequence). The CDR3 runs to 15 residues. Trimming shortened V by 0 bases and J by 2 bases, and 10 bases separated the two germline ends. The CDR3 loop reads CASSLDSLITDTQYF. The CDR3 DNA reads TGTGCCAGCAGCTTGGACTCACTGATCACAGATACGCAGTATTTT.

In this sample, this clone turned up a few times. The rearrangement uses TRBV28 and TRBJ1-1; TRBD1 matches 10 bases. Germline V gene lookup returns CDR1 MDHEN and CDR2 SYDVKM. The CDR3 totals 15 residues. The V segment lost 6 bases and the J segment 5 bases; nucleotides outside the gene matches: 9. For the CDR3, the DNA is TGTGCCAGCAGGGGGACAGGGGTTATTCGTACTGAAGCTTTCTTT. This sequence encodes CASRGTGVIRTEAFF.

In its sample, this clone was seen a few times. The chain is built from TRBV15 and TRBJ2-6, with D possibly being TRBD1 (5 bases). V gave up 7 bases and J gave up 0 bases, with 19 bases separating them. CDR1 is LNHNV, CDR2 YYDKDF, per germline (reference sequence). The CDR3 runs 18 residues. The CDR3 region is CATTGRTGALSGANVLTF. In nucleotides, the CDR3 is TGTGCCACCACGGGCCGTACAGGTGCCCTCTCTGGGGCCAACGTCCTGACTTTC.

The chain has TRBV19 and TRBJ2-3; 11 nucleotides agree with TRBD1. The J segment lost 11 bases and the V segment lost 7 bases, leaving 14 bases of the junction unmatched. Looked up from germline, CDR1 is LNHDA and CDR2 is SQIVND (reference sequence). This CDR3 spans 15 amino acids. The CDR3 sequence: CASTRQGQGVKGQYF. The CDR3, as DNA: TGTGCCAGTACCCGACAGGGACAGGGGGTGAAAGGGCAGTATTTT.

This clone was detected a few times. This chain joins TRBV30 and TRBJ2-2; 7 bases are a match to TRBD1. CDR3 length: 15 amino acids. Germline-derived CDR1 and CDR2 are GTSNPN and SVGIG (reference sequence). V lost 8 bases to trimming and J lost 1 base; unmatched junction nucleotides: 10. CDR3 DNA sequence: TGTGCCCGGACGGCCGGGACAGTGAACACCGGGGAGCTGTTTTTT. Protein product: CARTAGTVNTGELFF.

The chain joins TRBV29-1 to TRBJ1-2, with D unclear. This CDR3 is built from 16 residues. The V gene's germline CDR1 is SQVTM and CDR2 ANQGSEA. V gave up 2 bases and J gave up 0 bases, with 16 bases separating them. The CDR3 spells CSVESVGSLANYGYTF. CDR3 in DNA: TGCAGCGTTGAATCTGTGGGGAGCTTAGCTAACTATGGCTACACCTTC.

This sequence joins TRBV7-2 and TRBJ1-1; no clear D. Trimming shortened V by 1 base and J by 6 bases, and 6 bases separated the two germline ends. CDR3 length equals 12 residues. CDR1 is SGHTA, CDR2 FQGNSA, per germline. The CDR3, as DNA: TGTGCCAGCAGCTTAGGCGGGCCTGAAGCTTTCTTT. This codes for CASSLGGPEAFF.

This chain links TRBV9 with TRBJ1-3; 9 bases fit TRBD1. The CDR3 sequence is 16 residues long. CDR1 is SGDLS, CDR2 YYNGEE, per germline. The ends lost 3 bases at V and 4 bases at J; junction bases unmatched: 8. CDR3 residues: CASSARPGQGGNTIYF. The CDR3 coding sequence is TGTGCCAGCAGCGCCCGACCGGGACAGGGAGGAAACACCATATATTTT.

This chain uses TRBV2 with TRBJ2-7; D call uncertain. The V gene's germline CDR1 is SNHLY and CDR2 FYNNEI. This CDR3 contains 15 residues. The ends were cut back, 3 bases at V and 2 bases at J, with 14 bases in the middle. The CDR3 here is CASSDRPGLTYEQYF. CDR3 DNA: TGTGCCAGCAGTGACCGTCCGGGTTTGACCTACGAGCAGTACTTC. Looking up the rest from reference TRBV2 and TRBJ2-7 gives the full variable domain: EPEVTQTPSHQVTQMGQEVILRCVPISNHLYFYWYRQILGQKVEFLVSFYNNEISEKSEIFDDQFSVERPDGSNFTLKIRSTKLEDSAMYFCASSDRPGLTYEQYFGPGTRLTVT.

The V gene is TRBV6-5, the J gene TRBJ2-5; TRBD2 might be the D (5 bases). The J call is uncertain, as TRBJ2-7 better fits the DNA end. The CDR3 consists of 14 residues. The germline V gene has CDR1 MNHEY and CDR2 SVGAGI. The CDR3 reads CASSYSSGIYEQYF. In DNA, the CDR3 is TGTGCCAGCAGTTACTCCAGCGGAATCTACGAGCAGTACTTC.

This clone showed up just a few times. The V call is TRBV30, the J call TRBJ2-1; D gene uncertain. V was pared by 0 bases and J by 4 bases, with 10 bases between. Looked up from germline, CDR1 is GTSNPN and CDR2 is SVGIG (reference sequence). There are 14 residues in the CDR3. The CDR3 protein is CAWSVLAAYNEQFF. Here the CDR3 DNA reads TGTGCCTGGAGTGTACTGGCGGCGTACAATGAGCAGTTCTTC. The complete variable domain, with remaining parts taken from reference TRBV30 and TRBJ2-1, reads SQTIHQWPATLVQPVGSPLSLECTVEGTSNPNLYWYRQAAGRGLQLLFYSVGIGQISSEVPQNLSASRPQDRQFILSSKKLLLSDSGFYLCAWSVLAAYNEQFFGPGTRLTVL.

The CDR3 is CASSPLAVTDTQYF. Here the CDR3 DNA reads TGTGCCAGCAGTCCACTAGCGGTCACAGATACGCAGTATTTT. The chain has TRBV4-2 and TRBJ2-3; 8 nucleotides align to TRBD2. With 6 bases clipped from V and 2 bases from J, the junction kept 4 bases outside the gene matches. The CDR3 has 14 residues. Germline V gene data show CDR1 as LGHNA and CDR2 as YNFKEQ.

V is TRBV7-8 and J is TRBJ1-1; D is perhaps TRBD1 (5 bases). The CDR3 is 16 residues long. V shed 5 bases and J shed 1 base, with 17 bases lying between them. The V gene's germline CDR1 is SGHVS and CDR2 FQNEAQ. CDR3 in amino acids: CASSHGRGGRNTEAFF. The CDR3 DNA is TGTGCCAGCAGCCATGGGCGGGGCGGTCGGAACACTGAAGCTTTCTTT.

This clone was counted between two and nine times. In nucleotides, the CDR3 is TGTGCCAGCAGTTTGGGACTCCTTAGCTACGAGCAGTACTTC. It is translated as CASSLGLLSYEQYF. This chain joins TRBV28 and TRBJ2-7, with D possibly matching TRBD2 (6 bases). V was cut by 3 bases and J by 3 bases, with 12 bases left in between. Germline V gene lookup returns CDR1 MDHEN and CDR2 SYDVKM. This CDR3 region has 14 residues.

V is TRBV6-1 and J is TRBJ1-1; maybe TRBD1 (5 bases). The CDR3 runs to 13 residues. Germline V gives CDR1 MNHNS, CDR2 SASEGT. V was cut by 4 bases and J by 3 bases, with 9 bases left in between. The CDR3: CASSVRGYTEAFF. The CDR3 DNA reads TGTGCCAGCAGTGTACGGGGGTACACTGAAGCTTTCTTT.

This chain connects TRBV30 to TRBJ1-4; no clear D. The germline V gene has CDR1 GTSNPN and CDR2 SVGIG (reference sequence). Trimming pared 1 base from V and 8 bases from J, leaving 11 bases between. The CDR3 is made up of 13 amino acids. The CDR3 nucleotides read TGTGCCTGGAGTGCATGGCGGCGCGAAAAACTGTTTTTT. Protein: CAWSAWRREKLFF.

The chain joins TRBV5-6 to TRBJ1-1, with D possibly matching TRBD1 (6 bases). This CDR3 contains 12 residues. Germline assignment: CDR1 SGHDT and CDR2 YYEEEE. Trimming cost V 7 bases and J 3 bases, with 10 bases left between them. The CDR3 region is CASGQWDTEAFF. The CDR3 coding sequence is TGTGCCAGCGGACAGTGGGACACTGAAGCTTTCTTT.

The chain couples TRBV7-9 to TRBJ2-4, with a possible D match to TRBD1 (5 bases). This CDR3 spans 12 amino acids. Trimming took 5 bases from V and 16 from J, leaving 18 bases between them. Germline values: CDR1 SEHNR, CDR2 FQNEAQ (reference sequence). The CDR3 bases are TGTGCCAGCAGCAGAGCAACAGGCGCCAAATACTTC. This sequence encodes CASSRATGAKYF.

This clone occurred a few times. CDR3 loop: CASSPGLAGIELFF. CDR3 bases: TGTGCCAGCAGTCCCGGACTAGCGGGAATTGAGCTGTTTTTT. This chain joins TRBV27 and TRBJ2-2; 12 bases align to TRBD2. Germline V lookup: CDR1 MNHEY, CDR2 SMNVEV (reference sequence). Trimming at V came to 5 bases and at J to 11 bases, leaving 6 bases not matched to a gene. The CDR3 runs to 14 residues.

The chain employs TRBV10-2 and TRBJ1-1; 7 bases match TRBD1. The V gene's germline CDR1 is WSHSY and CDR2 SAAADI. With V trimmed by 2 bases and J by 1 base, 4 bases remained unmatched. This CDR3 region has 15 residues. The CDR3 sequence is CASSERDRRNTEAFF. The CDR3 DNA follows: TGCGCCAGCAGTGAGAGGGACAGAAGGAACACTGAAGCTTTCTTT.

This clone was recorded a few times. The chain joins TRBV28 to TRBJ2-5; 10 nucleotides match TRBD2. J gave up 1 base and V 4 bases, and 3 bases lay outside the gene matches. There are 15 residues in the CDR3. Germline V gene data show CDR1 as MDHEN and CDR2 as SYDVKM. The CDR3 loop reads CASSWTSGAQETQYF. In DNA, the CDR3 is TGTGCCAGCAGTTGGACTAGCGGAGCCCAAGAGACCCAGTACTTC.